This T cell receptor (beta chain) was profiled in a study of beta chain features in type 1 diabetes. Expressed TCRB transcripts were sequenced after all isolated RNA was converted to cDNA. Using immunoSEQ multiplex PCR, the repertoire was profiled, and TCRdb retains in-frame clones only, with some absent. Counted here are roughly 130,000 clones, 9% to 9.5% occurring once; the ten biggest clones make up approximately 0.68%. CDR3 length: 12 residues. Looked up from germline, CDR1 is MGHDK and CDR2 is SYGVNS. V was trimmed by 6 bases and J by 7 bases, leaving 7 bases between them. This clone came up a few times.

Sequenced input: central memory CD4+ T cells from blood. The sequence was collected from a man younger than 35 in good health. This chain connects TRBV25-1 to TRBJ1-6; a possible D gene is TRBD1 (6 bases). The CDR3 DNA reads TGTGCCAGCAGAGGACAGAATTCACCCCTCCACTTT. Protein: CASRGQNSPLHF.